This T cell receptor beta chain was identified in a study of blood T cell repertoires in COVID-19. Measured with immunoSEQ multiplex PCR; TCRdb has only the in-frame clones, and not every one. The repertoire consists of roughly 52,000 clones, with 65% to 85% occurring once and the leading ten covering 11%. Trimming cost V 2 bases and J 3 bases, with 5 bases left between them. Germline values: CDR1 SGHTA, CDR2 FQGNSA. The CDR3 is 13 residues long. This clone was detected only once. The TCR comes from a man at least 80 years old with COVID-19, enrolled during active disease. The chain joins TRBV7-2 to TRBJ1-3, with D uncertain. Sequencing was done on a sample of peripheral blood. This chain's CDR3 is CASSLRVGNTIYF. The CDR3 region has the DNA TGTGCCAGCAGCTTACGCGTTGGAAACACCATATATTTT.